The 31 T cell receptor beta chains listed next were all sequenced from one sample in a study of T cells and Merkel cell carcinoma outcomes. Only in-frame clones appear in the TCRdb table, and some are missing; sequencing was by immunoSEQ multiplex PCR. The data show roughly 15,000 clones, roughly 81% seen once. The sample comprised tumor tissue from Merkel cell carcinoma. These receptors were taken from a human donor with Merkel cell carcinoma.

The chain recombines TRBV10-3 with TRBJ1-3; D unresolved. Germline lookup yields CDR1 ENHRY and CDR2 SYGVKD. The CDR3 spans 13 residues. Trimming removed 4 bases at V and 5 bases at J, with 9 bases between. The CDR3 protein is CAISGADRNTIYF. The CDR3 DNA reads as TGTGCCATCAGTGGGGCGGATAGAAACACCATATATTTT.

With respect to this clone: This clone may be a read error of a much larger clone one base away. V is TRBV5-1 and J is TRBJ2-2, with D perhaps TRBD1 (5 bases). In germline, CDR1 is SGHRS, CDR2 YFSETQ. V was cut by 0 bases and J by 1 base, with 7 bases left in between. The CDR3 covers 15 residues. CDR3 protein: CASSLGGQNTGELFF. The CDR3, as DNA: TGCGCCAGCAGCTTGGGAGGACAGAACACCGGGGAGCTGTTTTTT.

This clone turned up a few times. The V call is TRBV7-6, the J call TRBJ2-1; the match to TRBD2 covers 7 bases. This CDR3 region has 16 residues. V gave up 4 bases and J gave up 0 bases; unmatched junction bases: 6. Germline V lookup: CDR1 SGHVS, CDR2 FNYEAQ. The CDR3: CASSYTSEVSYNEQFF. The CDR3 DNA is TGTGCCAGCAGCTACACTAGCGAAGTCTCCTACAATGAGCAGTTCTTC. The full variable domain, rest sourced from reference TRBV7-6 and TRBJ2-1, is GAGVSQSPRYKVTKRGQDVALRCDPISGHVSLYWYRQALGQGPEFLTYFNYEAQQDKSGLPNDRFSAERPEGSISTLTIQRTEQRDSAMYRCASSYTSEVSYNEQFFGPGTRLTVL.

The chain uses TRBV7-2 and TRBJ2-1; 7 bases line up with TRBD2. The CDR3 is 15 amino acids. Per the germline V gene, CDR1 is SGHTA and CDR2 is FQGNSA. Losses at the gene ends were 5 bases for V and 7 bases for J; bases not matched to a gene: 11. This CDR3 is CASSPTRGVWNEQFF. In DNA, the CDR3 is TGTGCCAGCAGCCCTACCCGGGGGGTTTGGAATGAGCAGTTCTTC.

This clone was seen a single time. V gene TRBV10-3 combines with J gene TRBJ2-7; TRBD2 matches at 10 bases. The CDR3 is made up of 16 amino acids. Germline V gene data show CDR1 as ENHRY and CDR2 as SYGVKD. After removal of 0 bases from V and 0 bases from J, the junction contained 2 bases not matched to a gene. The CDR3 bases are TGTGCCATCAGTGAGTCAATAGCGGGAGGCTCCTACGAGCAGTACTTC. It yields the protein CAISESIAGGSYEQYF.

The chain combines TRBV29-1 with TRBJ1-1; D is ambiguous. Trimming took 5 bases from V and 0 from J, leaving 7 bases between them. The CDR3 extends over 12 amino acids. In germline, CDR1 is SQVTM, CDR2 ANQGSEA. The CDR3: CSVKGMNTEAFF. CDR3 in DNA: TGCAGCGTTAAAGGGATGAACACTGAAGCTTTCTTT.

The V call is TRBV7-9, the J call TRBJ2-1; D not resolved. Trimming took off 8 bases at V and 5 bases at J, with 13 bases between the two ends. Per germline, CDR1 SEHNR and CDR2 FQNEAQ (reference sequence). CDR3 size: 13 residues. CDR3 DNA sequence: TGTGCCAGCGGACCGGCGGTCCACAATGAGCAGTTCTTC. Amino acids: CASGPAVHNEQFF.

The chain has TRBV7-3 and TRBJ1-1, with no clear D. V was shortened by 0 bases and J by 5 bases, with 7 bases between the two germline ends. The CDR3 is made up of 13 amino acids. In germline, CDR1 is SGHTA, CDR2 FQGTGA. The CDR3 nucleotides are TGTGCCAGCAGCTTAACAACCGGGACTGAAGCTTTCTTT. It specifies CASSLTTGTEAFF.

This chain's CDR3 is CASSRGETYNEQFF. In DNA, the CDR3 is TGTGCCAGCAGTAGAGGAGAGACCTACAATGAGCAGTTCTTC. The J gene is TRBJ2-1, the V gene TRBV5-4, with D unclear. CDR1 and CDR2 from the germline V gene are SGHNT and YYREEE (reference sequence). Trimming pared 5 bases from V and 2 bases from J, leaving 11 bases between. The CDR3 contains 14 residues. The variable domain in full, completed from reference TRBV5-4 and TRBJ2-1, reads ETGVTQSPTHLIKTRGQQVTLRCSSQSGHNTVSWYQQALGQGPQFIFQYYREEENGRGNFPPRFSGLQFPNYSSELNVNALELDDSALYLCASSRGETYNEQFFGPGTRLTVL.

This chain joins TRBV30 and TRBJ1-1, with 7 nucleotides matching TRBD1. With 4 bases clipped from V and 7 bases from J, the junction kept 3 bases outside the gene matches. The length of the CDR3 is 11 residues. Germline CDR1 is GTSNPN and CDR2 is SVGIG (reference sequence). As DNA, the CDR3 is TGTGCCTGGAACAGGGGAAATGAAGCTTTCTTT. It yields the protein CAWNRGNEAFF.

In its sample, this clone was seen once. V and J are TRBV7-9 and TRBJ1-1; a possible D gene is TRBD1 (6 bases). V was shortened by 5 bases and J by 1 base, with 14 bases between the two germline ends. Germline loops: CDR1 SEHNR, CDR2 FQNEAQ (reference sequence). This CDR3 contains 15 residues. The CDR3 loop is CASSLRLDRNTEAFF. CDR3 DNA: TGTGCCAGCAGCCTTAGGCTGGACAGGAACACTGAAGCTTTCTTT.

The chain uses TRBV5-1 and TRBJ1-1; 8 bases map to TRBD1. The CDR3 runs 15 residues. CDR1 is SGHRS and CDR2 is YFSETQ in the germline V gene. Trimming took 4 bases from V and 1 from J; bases not matched to a gene: 6. Here the CDR3 reads CASSPTQGANTEAFF. Here the CDR3 DNA reads TGCGCCAGCAGCCCTACTCAGGGGGCGAACACTGAAGCTTTCTTT.

The V and J genes are TRBV2 and TRBJ2-1; the D gene is possibly TRBD2 (5 bases). V dropped 8 bases and J dropped 4 bases, with 9 bases sitting between them. Germline V gives CDR1 SNHLY, CDR2 FYNNEI. The length of the CDR3 is 12 residues. The CDR3 is CASRGLYNEQFF. The CDR3 DNA follows: TGTGCCAGCCGAGGACTTTACAATGAGCAGTTCTTC.

The chain couples TRBV10-3 to TRBJ2-1; tentatively, D is TRBD2 (6 bases). Germline values: CDR1 ENHRY, CDR2 SYGVKD. This CDR3 contains 18 residues. Trimming removed 2 bases from V and 4 bases from J, with 21 bases in between. The CDR3 loop is CAISEVKGSPGTYNEQFF. CDR3 nucleotide sequence: TGTGCCATCAGTGAGGTTAAGGGGAGTCCGGGGACTTACAATGAGCAGTTCTTC.

This clone was counted a single time. This chain uses TRBV7-3 with TRBJ2-1; D is ambiguous. The CDR3 is 14 amino acids. Trimming cost V 2 bases and J 4 bases, with 9 bases left between them. Looked up from germline, CDR1 is SGHTA and CDR2 is FQGTGA. The CDR3 here is CASSLSGQYNEQFF. The CDR3 DNA reads as TGTGCCAGCAGCTTATCCGGGCAATACAATGAGCAGTTCTTC.

V gene TRBV5-1 combines with J gene TRBJ2-5, with D tentatively TRBD2 (6 bases). Trimming shortened V by 4 bases and J by 2 bases, and 15 bases separated the two germline ends. This CDR3 is built from 15 residues. CDR1 and CDR2 from the germline V gene are SGHRS and YFSETQ. The CDR3 region is CASSRSGQTQETQYF. As DNA, the CDR3 is TGCGCCAGCAGCCGGAGCGGGCAAACTCAAGAGACCCAGTACTTC.

V is TRBV28 and J is TRBJ2-7; D is possibly TRBD1 or TRBD2 (5 bases each). The CDR3 totals 13 residues. V shed 10 bases and J shed 4 bases, with 17 bases lying between them. Looked up from germline, CDR1 is MDHEN and CDR2 is SYDVKM. CDR3 sequence reads: CATFLDGGYEQYF. DNA of the CDR3: TGTGCCACCTTCCTCGATGGGGGATACGAGCAGTACTTC.

The CDR3 bases are TGTGCCAGCATCACCCGTAACCCGGGACAAGGAAACTATGGCTACACCTTC. Encoded protein: CASITRNPGQGNYGYTF. The rearrangement links TRBV28 to TRBJ1-2, with D possibly being TRBD1 (6 bases). Germline V lookup: CDR1 MDHEN, CDR2 SYDVKM. CDR3 length equals 17 residues. Trimming removed 7 bases at V and 2 bases at J, with 23 bases between.

The rearrangement joins TRBV18 to TRBJ1-1; the D gene is possibly TRBD1 (5 bases). V shed 5 bases and J shed 0 bases, with 7 bases lying between them. In germline, CDR1 is KGHSH, CDR2 LQKENI. The CDR3 length is 13 residues. The CDR3 region is CASSGTMNTEAFF. The CDR3 DNA sequence: TGTGCCAGCTCAGGGACCATGAACACTGAAGCTTTCTTT.

The V gene is TRBV10-3, the J gene TRBJ2-3; TRBD2 might be the D (6 bases). This CDR3 contains 15 residues. From germline, CDR1 is ENHRY and CDR2 SYGVKD. The V end was cut by 3 bases, the J end by 0 bases, with 10 bases between. The CDR3 nucleotides are TGTGCCATCAGTGACGTTGCGGGGAGCACAGATACGCAGTATTTT. Protein product: CAISDVAGSTDTQYF.

V usage is TRBV5-1 and J usage is TRBJ2-5; the match to TRBD1 covers 7 bases. The J segment lost 4 bases and the V segment lost 5 bases, leaving 14 bases of the junction unmatched. The CDR3 is 16 amino acids. Per germline, CDR1 SGHRS and CDR2 YFSETQ. CDR3 residues: CASRSQPTGMLETQYF. CDR3 nucleotide sequence: TGCGCCAGCAGATCGCAGCCGACAGGGATGTTAGAGACCCAGTACTTC.

V usage is TRBV5-5 and J usage is TRBJ1-3; weak D call: TRBD1 (5 bases). Germline CDR1 SGHKS, CDR2 YYEKEE (reference sequence). V was shortened by 2 bases and J by 0 bases, with 12 bases between the two germline ends. This CDR3 is built from 16 residues. The CDR3, as DNA: TGTGCCAGCAGCTTCGCATCGGACAACTCTGGAAACACCATATATTTT. Its protein is CASSFASDNSGNTIYF.

V and J are TRBV27 and TRBJ2-5; TRBD2 is a possible D gene (6 bases). The CDR3 runs to 12 residues. Germline CDR1 reads MNHEY; CDR2 reads SMNVEV (reference sequence). V was shortened by 8 bases and J by 5 bases, with 12 bases between the two germline ends. CDR3 protein: CASGRREETQYF. CDR3 nucleotides: TGTGCCAGCGGCAGGAGGGAGGAGACCCAGTACTTC.

The genes are TRBV6-1 and TRBJ1-1; TRBD1 is a possible D gene (5 bases). The germline CDR1 and CDR2 sequences are MNHNS and SASEGT. The CDR3 sequence is 14 residues long. Trimming removed 8 bases at V and 3 bases at J, with 16 bases between. CDR3 sequence reads: CASWKRGTDTEAFF. CDR3 DNA: TGTGCCAGCTGGAAGAGGGGCACAGACACTGAAGCTTTCTTT.

The chain recombines TRBV7-9 with TRBJ2-7; D could derive from TRBD1 or TRBD2 (7 bases each). Germline lookup yields CDR1 SEHNR and CDR2 FQNEAQ (reference sequence). This CDR3 is built from 15 residues. Trimming removed 5 bases from V and 5 bases from J, with 19 bases in between. CDR3 residues: CASSLTAGQPHEQYF. CDR3 DNA sequence: TGTGCCAGCAGCCTTACAGCGGGACAGCCCCACGAGCAGTACTTC. The full variable domain, with the rest looked up from reference TRBV7-9 and TRBJ2-7, is DTGVSQNPRHKITKRGQNVTFRCDPISEHNRLYWYRQTLGQGPEFLTYFQNEAQLEKSRLLSDRFSAERPKGSFSTLEIQRTEQGDSAMYLCASSLTAGQPHEQYFGPGTRLTVT.

V usage is TRBV5-1 and J usage is TRBJ1-3; D remains unclear. CDR1 SGHRS and CDR2 YFSETQ come from the germline V gene. The V gene lost 5 bases and the J gene lost 4 bases, with 13 bases spanning the gap. There are 14 residues in the CDR3. CDR3 DNA: TGCGCCAGCAGGCGGGATAGTATGGGAAACACCATATATTTT. This sequence encodes CASRRDSMGNTIYF.

The chain couples TRBV11-3 to TRBJ1-1; D not resolved. Germline lookup yields CDR1 SGHNT and CDR2 YENEEA. The ends were cut back, 8 bases at V and 4 bases at J, with 17 bases in the middle. The CDR3 runs 14 residues. CDR3: CASALDLGSTEAFF. DNA for the CDR3: TGTGCCAGCGCTTTGGACTTGGGGTCCACTGAAGCTTTCTTT.

The chain is built from TRBV18 and TRBJ1-5; a weak D match, TRBD1 (5 bases). CDR1 and CDR2 from the germline V gene are KGHSH and LQKENI. Trimming pared 3 bases from V and 4 bases from J, leaving 13 bases between. This CDR3 has 15 residues. CDR3: CASSPDTGPNQPQHF. DNA of the CDR3: TGTGCCAGCTCACCCGATACAGGTCCTAATCAGCCCCAGCATTTT.

The DNA for the CDR3 is TGTGCCTTTGGCCAGGATGCGGGTGAAGCTTTCTTT. Its protein product is CAFGQDAGEAFF. The chain employs TRBV5-4 and TRBJ1-1; D call uncertain. CDR1 SGHNT and CDR2 YYREEE come from the germline V gene (reference sequence). V gave up 10 bases and J gave up 7 bases, with 17 bases separating them. This CDR3 has 12 amino acids.

The chain combines TRBV9 with TRBJ1-3, with a tentative D call TRBD1 (6 bases). Germline V CDR1 and CDR2: SGDLS, YYNGEE. This CDR3 has 17 residues. V lost 3 bases, J lost 2 bases, and 18 bases lay in between. The chain's CDR3 is CASSARQDNPTGNTIYF. The DNA of the CDR3 is TGTGCCAGCAGCGCCCGACAGGACAACCCGACTGGAAACACCATATATTTT.

This sequence joins TRBV30 and TRBJ2-3, with 12 bases identical to TRBD2. J lost 8 bases, V lost 3 bases, and 6 bases had no gene match. The CDR3 sequence is 14 residues long. Germline CDR1 reads GTSNPN; CDR2 reads SVGIG (reference sequence). The CDR3 protein is CAWRLAGGIGTQYF. As DNA, the CDR3 is TGTGCCTGGAGACTAGCGGGAGGTATTGGTACGCAGTATTTT. The full variable domain, in which reference TRBV30 and TRBJ2-3 provide the parts outside the CDR3, is SQTIHQWPATLVQPVGSPLSLECTVEGTSNPNLYWYRQAAGRGLQLLFYSVGIGQISSEVPQNLSASRPQDRQFILSSKKLLLSDSGFYLCAWRLAGGIGTQYFGPGTRLTVL.